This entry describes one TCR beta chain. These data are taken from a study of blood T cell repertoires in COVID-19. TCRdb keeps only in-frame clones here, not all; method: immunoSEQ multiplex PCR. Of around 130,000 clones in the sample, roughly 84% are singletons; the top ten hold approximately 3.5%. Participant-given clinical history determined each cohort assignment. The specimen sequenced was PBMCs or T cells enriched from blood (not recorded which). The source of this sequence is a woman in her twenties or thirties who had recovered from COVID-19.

CDR3 nucleotides: TGTGCCAGCCTCTCCCCGTACTTCAACAATGAGCAGTTCTTC. Protein sequence: CASLSPYFNNEQFF. The gene calls are TRBV19 and TRBJ2-1; D unresolved. This CDR3 contains 14 residues. Germline V lookup: CDR1 LNHDA, CDR2 SQIVND (reference sequence). V lost 9 bases, J lost 5 bases, and 17 bases lay in between.